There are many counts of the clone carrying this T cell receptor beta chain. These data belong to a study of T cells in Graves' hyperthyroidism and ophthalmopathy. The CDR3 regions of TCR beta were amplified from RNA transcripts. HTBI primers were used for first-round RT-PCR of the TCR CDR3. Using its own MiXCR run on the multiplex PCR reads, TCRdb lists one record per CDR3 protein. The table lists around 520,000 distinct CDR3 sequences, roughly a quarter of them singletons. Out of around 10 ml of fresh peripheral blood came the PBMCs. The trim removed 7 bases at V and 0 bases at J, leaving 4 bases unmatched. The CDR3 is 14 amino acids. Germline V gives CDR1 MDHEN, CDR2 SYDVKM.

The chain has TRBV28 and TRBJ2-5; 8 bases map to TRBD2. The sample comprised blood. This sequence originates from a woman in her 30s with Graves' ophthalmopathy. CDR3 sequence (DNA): TGTGCCAGCAATAGCGGGGTGTACCAAGAGACCCAGTACTTC. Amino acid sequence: CASNSGVYQETQYF. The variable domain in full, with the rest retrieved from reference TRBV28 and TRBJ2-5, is DVKVTQSSRYLVKRTGEKVFLECVQDMDHENMFWYRQDPGLGLRLIYFSYDVKMKEKGDIPEGYSVSREKKERFSLILESASTNQTSMYLCASNSGVYQETQYFGPGTRLLVL.